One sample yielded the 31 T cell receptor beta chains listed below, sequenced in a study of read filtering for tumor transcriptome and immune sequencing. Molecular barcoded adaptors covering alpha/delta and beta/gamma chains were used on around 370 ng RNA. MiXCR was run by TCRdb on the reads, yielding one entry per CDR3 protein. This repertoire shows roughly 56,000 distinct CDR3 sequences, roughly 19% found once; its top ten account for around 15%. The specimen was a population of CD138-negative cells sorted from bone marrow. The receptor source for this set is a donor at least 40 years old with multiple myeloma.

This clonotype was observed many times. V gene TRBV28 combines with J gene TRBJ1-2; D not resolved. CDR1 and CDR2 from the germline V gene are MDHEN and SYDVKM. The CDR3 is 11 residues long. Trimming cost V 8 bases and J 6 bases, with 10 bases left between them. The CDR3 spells CASGESHGYTF. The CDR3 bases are TGTGCCAGCGGGGAGTCTCATGGCTACACCTTC.

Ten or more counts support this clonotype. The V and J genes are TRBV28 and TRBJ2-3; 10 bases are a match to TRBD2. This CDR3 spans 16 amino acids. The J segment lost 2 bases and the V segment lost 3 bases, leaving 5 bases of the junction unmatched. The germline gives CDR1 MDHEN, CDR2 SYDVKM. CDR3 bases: TGTGCCAGCAGTTTGTTAACTAGCGGGACCACAGATACGCAGTATTTT. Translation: CASSLLTSGTTDTQYF.

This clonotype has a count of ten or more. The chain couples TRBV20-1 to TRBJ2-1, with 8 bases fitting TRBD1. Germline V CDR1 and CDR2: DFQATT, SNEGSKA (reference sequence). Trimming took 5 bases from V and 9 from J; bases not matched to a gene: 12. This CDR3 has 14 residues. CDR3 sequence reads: CSAGGQGAPGEQFF. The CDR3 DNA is TGCAGTGCTGGAGGACAGGGAGCCCCCGGTGAGCAGTTCTTC.

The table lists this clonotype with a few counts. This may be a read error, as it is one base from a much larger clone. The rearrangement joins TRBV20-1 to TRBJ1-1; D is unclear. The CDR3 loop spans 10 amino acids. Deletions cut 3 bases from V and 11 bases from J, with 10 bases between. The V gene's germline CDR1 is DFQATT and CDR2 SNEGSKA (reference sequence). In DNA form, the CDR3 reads TGCAGTGCTAGGGGATCCGGCGCTTTCTTT. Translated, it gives CSARGSGAFF.

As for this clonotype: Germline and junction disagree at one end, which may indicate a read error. CDR3 coding DNA: TGTGCCGGCAGTTCCCCCCGGACAGGGGTGGGAAAACTGTTTTTC. As protein: CAGSSPRTGVGKLFF. The J gene is TRBJ1-4, the V gene TRBV2; TRBD1 aligns across 9 bases. Germline loops: CDR1 SNHLY, CDR2 FYNNEI. The CDR3 has 15 amino acids.

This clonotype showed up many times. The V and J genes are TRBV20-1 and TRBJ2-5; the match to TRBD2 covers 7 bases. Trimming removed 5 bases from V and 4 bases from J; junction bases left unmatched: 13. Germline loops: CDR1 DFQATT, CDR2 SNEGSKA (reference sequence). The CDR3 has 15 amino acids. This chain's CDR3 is CSARRGGSTGETQYF. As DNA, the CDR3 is TGCAGTGCTCGACGGGGCGGGAGCACCGGAGAGACCCAGTACTTC.

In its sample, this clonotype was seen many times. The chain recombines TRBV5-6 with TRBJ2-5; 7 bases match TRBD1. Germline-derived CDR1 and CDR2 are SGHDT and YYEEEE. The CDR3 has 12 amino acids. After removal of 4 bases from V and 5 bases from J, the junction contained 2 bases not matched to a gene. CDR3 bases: TGTGCCAGCAGCATGACAGGGGAGACCCAGTACTTC. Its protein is CASSMTGETQYF.

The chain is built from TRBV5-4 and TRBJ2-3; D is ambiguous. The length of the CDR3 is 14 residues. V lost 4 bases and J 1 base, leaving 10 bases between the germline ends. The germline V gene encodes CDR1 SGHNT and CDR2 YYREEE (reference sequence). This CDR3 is CASSTKTGTDTQYF. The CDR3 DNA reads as TGTGCCAGCAGCACTAAGACCGGCACAGATACGCAGTATTTT.

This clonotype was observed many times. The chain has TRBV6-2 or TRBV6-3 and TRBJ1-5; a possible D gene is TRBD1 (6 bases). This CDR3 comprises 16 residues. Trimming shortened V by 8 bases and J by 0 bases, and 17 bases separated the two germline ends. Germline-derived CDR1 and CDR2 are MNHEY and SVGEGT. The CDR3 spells CASGGGRQFSNQPQHF. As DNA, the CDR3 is TGTGCCAGCGGAGGGGGACGGCAGTTTAGCAATCAGCCCCAGCATTTT.

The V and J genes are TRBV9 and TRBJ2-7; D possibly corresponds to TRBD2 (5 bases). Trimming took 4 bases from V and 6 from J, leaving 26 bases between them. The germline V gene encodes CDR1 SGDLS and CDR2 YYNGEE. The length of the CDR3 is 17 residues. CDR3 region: CASSNRLAGGDAAEQYF. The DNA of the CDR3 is TGTGCCAGCAGCAACCGCCTAGCCGGAGGAGATGCGGCCGAGCAGTACTTC.

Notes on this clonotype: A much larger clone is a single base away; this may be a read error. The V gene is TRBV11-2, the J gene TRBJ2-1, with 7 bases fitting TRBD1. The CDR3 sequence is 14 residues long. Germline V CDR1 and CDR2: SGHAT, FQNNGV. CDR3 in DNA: TGTGCCAGCAGCCCGGGACAGATTCCTAGTGAGCAGTCCTTC. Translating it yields CASSPGQIPSEQSF.

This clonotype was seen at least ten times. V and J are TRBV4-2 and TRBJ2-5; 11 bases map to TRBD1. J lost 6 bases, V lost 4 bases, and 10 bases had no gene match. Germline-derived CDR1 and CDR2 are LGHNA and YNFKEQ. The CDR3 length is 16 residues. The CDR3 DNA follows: TGTGCCAGCAGCCTAAATCTGGGACAGGGGGAGAAGACCCAGTACTTC. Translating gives CASSLNLGQGEKTQYF.

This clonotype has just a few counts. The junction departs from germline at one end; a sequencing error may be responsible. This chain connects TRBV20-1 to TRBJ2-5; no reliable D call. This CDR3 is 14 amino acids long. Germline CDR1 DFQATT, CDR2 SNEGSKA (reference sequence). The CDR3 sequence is CCARDMARIETQYF. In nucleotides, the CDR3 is TGCTGTGCTAGAGATATGGCTAGAATTGAGACCCAGTACTTC.

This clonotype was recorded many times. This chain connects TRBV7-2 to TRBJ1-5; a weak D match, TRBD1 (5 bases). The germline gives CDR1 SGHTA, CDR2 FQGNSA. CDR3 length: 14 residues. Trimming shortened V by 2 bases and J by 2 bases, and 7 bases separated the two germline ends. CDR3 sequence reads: CASSLQGGNQPQHF. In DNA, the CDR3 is TGTGCCAGCAGCTTACAAGGGGGCAATCAGCCCCAGCATTTT.

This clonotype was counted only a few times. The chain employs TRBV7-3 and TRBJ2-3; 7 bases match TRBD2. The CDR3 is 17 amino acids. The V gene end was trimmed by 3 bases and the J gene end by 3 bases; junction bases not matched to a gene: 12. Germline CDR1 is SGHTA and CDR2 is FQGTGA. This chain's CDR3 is CASSLWREREKTDTQYF. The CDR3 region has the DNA TGTGCCAGCAGCTTGTGGCGGGAGAGGGAGAAAACAGATACGCAGTATTTT.

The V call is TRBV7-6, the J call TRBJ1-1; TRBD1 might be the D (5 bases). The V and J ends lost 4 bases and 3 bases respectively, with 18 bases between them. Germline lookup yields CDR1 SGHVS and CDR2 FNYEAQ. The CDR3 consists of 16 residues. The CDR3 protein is CASSSLPGKGDTEAFF. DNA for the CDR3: TGTGCCAGCAGCTCCCTCCCAGGGAAAGGGGACACTGAAGCTTTCTTT.

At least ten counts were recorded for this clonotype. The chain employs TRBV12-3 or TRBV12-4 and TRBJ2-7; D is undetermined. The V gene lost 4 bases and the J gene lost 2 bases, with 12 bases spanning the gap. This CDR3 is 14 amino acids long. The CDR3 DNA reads TGTGCCAGCAGTTCGTCGGGTCTCACCTACGAGCAGTACTTC. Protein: CASSSSGLTYEQYF.

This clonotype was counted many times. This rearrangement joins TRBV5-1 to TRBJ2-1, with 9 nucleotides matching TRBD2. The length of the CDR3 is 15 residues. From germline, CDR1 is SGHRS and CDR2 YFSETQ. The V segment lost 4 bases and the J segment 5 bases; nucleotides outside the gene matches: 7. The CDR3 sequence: CASSLISGGNNEQFF. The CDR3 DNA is TGCGCCAGCAGCCTGATTAGCGGGGGAAACAATGAGCAGTTCTTC.

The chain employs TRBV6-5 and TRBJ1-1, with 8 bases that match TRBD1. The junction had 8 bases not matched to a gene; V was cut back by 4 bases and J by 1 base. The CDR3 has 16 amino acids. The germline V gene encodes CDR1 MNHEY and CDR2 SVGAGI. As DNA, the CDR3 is TGTGCCAGCAGTTCCGACAGGGGAGAGGAGAACACTGAAGCTTTCTTT. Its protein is CASSSDRGEENTEAFF.

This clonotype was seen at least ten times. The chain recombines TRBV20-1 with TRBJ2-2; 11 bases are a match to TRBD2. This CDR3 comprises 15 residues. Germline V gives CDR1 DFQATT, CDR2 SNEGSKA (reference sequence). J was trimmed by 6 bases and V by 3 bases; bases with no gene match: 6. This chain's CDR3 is CSASKLAGGAGELFF. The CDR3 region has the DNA TGCAGTGCTAGTAAGCTAGCGGGAGGCGCCGGGGAGCTGTTTTTT.

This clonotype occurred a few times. CDR3 DNA: TGTGCCAGCAGCCTTGGGGCTGTTAGGGACGAGCAGTACTTC. Residues: CASSLGAVRDEQYF. The gene calls are TRBV3-1 and TRBJ2-7, with D possibly being TRBD1 (5 bases). The V gene's germline CDR1 is LGHDT and CDR2 YNNKEL (reference sequence). This CDR3 comprises 14 residues. The ends were cut back, 4 bases at V and 5 bases at J, with 15 bases in the middle.

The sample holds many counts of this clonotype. In nucleotides, the CDR3 is TGTGCCAGCAGTTACCCCGCCGCCCCTTACGAGCAGTACTTC. It is translated as CASSYPAAPYEQYF. The chain combines TRBV6-5 with TRBJ2-7, with D uncertain. CDR3 length: 14 residues. The germline V gene encodes CDR1 MNHEY and CDR2 SVGAGI. Trimming cost V 2 bases and J 4 bases, with 12 bases left between them.

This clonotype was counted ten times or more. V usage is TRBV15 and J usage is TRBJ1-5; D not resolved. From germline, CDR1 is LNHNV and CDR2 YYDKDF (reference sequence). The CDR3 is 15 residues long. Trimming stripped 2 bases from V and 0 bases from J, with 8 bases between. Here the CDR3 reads CATSRSGYSNQPQHF. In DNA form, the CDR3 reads TGTGCCACCAGCAGAAGTGGGTATAGCAATCAGCCCCAGCATTTT.

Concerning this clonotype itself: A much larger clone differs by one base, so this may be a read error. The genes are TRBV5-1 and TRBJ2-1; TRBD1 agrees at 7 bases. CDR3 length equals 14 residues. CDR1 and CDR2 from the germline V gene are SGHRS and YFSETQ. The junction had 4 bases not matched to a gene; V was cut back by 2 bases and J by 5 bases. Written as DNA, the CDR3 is TGCGCCAGCAGCTTTGGGGACAGCCACAATGAGCAGTTCTTC. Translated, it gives CASSFGDSHNEQFF.

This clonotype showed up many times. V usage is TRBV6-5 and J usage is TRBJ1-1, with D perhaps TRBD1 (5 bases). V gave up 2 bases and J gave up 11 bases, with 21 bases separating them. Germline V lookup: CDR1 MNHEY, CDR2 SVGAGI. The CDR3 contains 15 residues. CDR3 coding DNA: TGTGCCAGCAGTTACCGGGGGGGGGAGCCCCGGGTCGCTTTCTTT. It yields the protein CASSYRGGEPRVAFF.

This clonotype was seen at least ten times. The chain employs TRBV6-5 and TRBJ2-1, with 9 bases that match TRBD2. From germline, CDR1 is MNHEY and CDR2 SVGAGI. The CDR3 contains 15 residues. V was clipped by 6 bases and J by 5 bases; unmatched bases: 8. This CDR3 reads CASRQWTSANNEQFF. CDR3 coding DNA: TGTGCCAGCAGGCAGTGGACTAGCGCCAACAATGAGCAGTTCTTC.

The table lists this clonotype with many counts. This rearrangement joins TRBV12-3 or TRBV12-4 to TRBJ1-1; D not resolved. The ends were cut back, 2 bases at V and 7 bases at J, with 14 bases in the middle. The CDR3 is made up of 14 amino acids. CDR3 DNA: TGTGCCAGCAGTTTAAGTTCCGGAGAGCATGAAGCTTTCTTT. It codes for CASSLSSGEHEAFF.

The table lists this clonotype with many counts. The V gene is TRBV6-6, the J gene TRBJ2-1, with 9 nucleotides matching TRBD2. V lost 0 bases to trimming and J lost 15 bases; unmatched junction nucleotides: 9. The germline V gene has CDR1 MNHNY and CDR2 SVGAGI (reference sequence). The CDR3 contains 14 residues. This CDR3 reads CASSYSNSGSSLFF. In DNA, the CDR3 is TGTGCCAGCAGTTACTCGAATAGCGGGAGTTCTCTGTTCTTC.

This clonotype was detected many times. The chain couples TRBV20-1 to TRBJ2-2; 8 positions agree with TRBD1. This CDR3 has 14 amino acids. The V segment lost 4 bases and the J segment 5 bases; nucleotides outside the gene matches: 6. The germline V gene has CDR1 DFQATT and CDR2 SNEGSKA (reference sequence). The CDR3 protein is CSAKHNRGTGELFF. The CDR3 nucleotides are TGCAGTGCTAAACATAACAGGGGGACCGGGGAGCTGTTTTTT.

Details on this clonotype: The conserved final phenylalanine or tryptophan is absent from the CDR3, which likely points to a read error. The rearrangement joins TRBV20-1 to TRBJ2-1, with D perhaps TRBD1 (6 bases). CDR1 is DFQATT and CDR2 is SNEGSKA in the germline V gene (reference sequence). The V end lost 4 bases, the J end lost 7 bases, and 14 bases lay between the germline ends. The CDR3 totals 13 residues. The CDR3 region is CSAKRLDRNEQFV. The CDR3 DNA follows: TGCAGTGCTAAGAGACTTGACAGGAATGAGCAGTTCGTC.

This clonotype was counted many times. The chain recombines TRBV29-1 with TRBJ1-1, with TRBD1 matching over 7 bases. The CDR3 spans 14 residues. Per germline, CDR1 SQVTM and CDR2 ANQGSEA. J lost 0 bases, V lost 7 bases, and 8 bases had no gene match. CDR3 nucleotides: TGCAGCGCGCAACAGGGGTCTATGAACACTGAAGCTTTCTTT. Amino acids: CSAQQGSMNTEAFF.